This TCR beta chain was sequenced in a study of blood T cell repertoires in COVID-19. Study-level information: COVID-19 samples from acute and convalescent phases originated in the United States, Italy and Spain.

Participant ages covered about 18 to 90 years across 25 or so US areas. Looked up from germline, CDR1 is SEHNR and CDR2 is FQNEAQ (reference sequence). With 5 bases clipped from V and 0 bases from J, the junction kept 6 bases outside the gene matches. The CDR3 is made up of 16 amino acids. Authors' analysis steps: It was from reference gene primer amplification that nucleated cell counts were estimated. The method was immunoSEQ multiplex PCR; TCRdb's version includes in-frame clones alone and lacks a portion of them. V and J calls and clone size follow that table, whereas D and trimming were derived from the DNA. The sample has about 160,000 clones, roughly 80% seen once.

The sequence derives from a woman in her forties with acute COVID-19. The chain couples TRBV7-9 to TRBJ1-3, with TRBD1 identical over 8 bases. Material: PBMCs or T cells enriched from blood (not recorded which). CDR3 sequence reads: CASSIPGGSSGNTIYF. The CDR3 DNA follows: TGTGCCAGCAGCATTCCAGGGGGCTCCTCTGGAAACACCATATATTTT.